This T cell receptor beta chain was identified in a study of CD8+ T cells in alopecia areata. The study's findings and limits: Sequence data from scalp samples additionally include resident alphabeta T cells of normal skin.

Looked up from germline, CDR1 is WSHSY and CDR2 is SAAADI. This CDR3 has 14 residues. The V gene lost 6 bases and the J gene lost 7 bases, with 18 bases spanning the gap. Once RNA had been extracted, it was reverse transcribed into cDNA to act as the sequencing template. Produced via immunoSEQ multiplex PCR; TCRdb's table is partial and in-frame only. The data hold 220,000 or so clones, with 57% observed a single time. Points on this clone: Its matching antigen is unknown.

In alopecia areata patients, both lesional scalp punch biopsies and peripheral blood were collected. The specimen comprised CD4+ T cells sorted from blood, sampled at week 0. The gene calls are TRBV10-2 and TRBJ1-1; D unresolved. This TCR came from a human donor with alopecia areata. In DNA form, the CDR3 reads TGCGCCAGCAGACCGGGCCCCGATTGGGGTGAAGCTTTCTTT. The encoded protein is CASRPGPDWGEAFF.